This T cell receptor (beta chain) was observed in a study of early T cells in non-severe SARS-CoV-2 infection. The V end was cut by 3 bases, the J end by 8 bases, with 11 bases between. The CDR3 sequence is 13 residues long. Using its own MiXCR run on the 5' RACE reads, TCRdb lists one record per CDR3 protein. The sample contains around 92,000 distinct CDR3 sequences, 9.5% to 12% of which appear only once. This clonotype was counted ten times or more. The receptor was isolated from an adult who was a healthcare worker with PCR-confirmed SARS-CoV-2 infection or an uninfected control (not recorded which). V and J are TRBV12-3 or TRBV12-4 and TRBJ1-5; TRBD1 is a possible D gene (6 bases). The sample taken for sequencing was whole blood. The CDR3 DNA reads TGTGCCAGCAGTTTCGAGGGGGGGGAGCCCCAGCATTTT. It codes for CASSFEGGEPQHF.